These 12 T cell receptor beta chains originate from one sample sequenced in a study of T cells in localized non-small cell lung cancer. Generated by immunoSEQ multiplex PCR, the TCRdb table keeps only in-frame clones and is missing some. The data contain around 30,000 clones, more than 70% of them singletons. This sample comprised peripheral blood, obtained before any cancer treatment. The receptors shown here come from a female donor over 55 with stage III squamous cell lung carcinoma.

This clone was counted between two and nine times. The chain links TRBV2 to TRBJ1-1; 12 bases line up with TRBD1. Germline CDR1 is SNHLY and CDR2 is FYNNEI. Losses at the gene ends were 7 bases for V and 6 bases for J; bases not matched to a gene: 6. This CDR3 region has 14 residues. CDR3 DNA sequence: TGTGCCAGCATTCAGGGACAGGGGGCCGCTGAAGCTTTCTTT. Amino acid sequence: CASIQGQGAAEAFF.

This chain joins TRBV7-3 and TRBJ2-2; no firm D call. Trimming pared 5 bases from V and 1 base from J, leaving 8 bases between. CDR1 and CDR2 (germline): SGHTA, FQGTGA. This CDR3 is 14 amino acids long. CDR3 nucleotides: TGTGCCAGCAGCCCTTGGGAGAACACCGGGGAGCTGTTTTTT. It yields the protein CASSPWENTGELFF.

The rearrangement uses TRBV6-5 and TRBJ2-7, with 9 bases that match TRBD1. CDR1 is MNHEY, CDR2 SVGAGI, per germline. Trimming took 6 bases from V and 5 from J; bases not matched to a gene: 8. The CDR3 runs to 14 residues. The CDR3 spells CASRPTGGVHEQYF. The CDR3 bases are TGTGCCAGCAGACCCACAGGGGGCGTCCACGAGCAGTACTTC.

A single count supports this clone. The chain couples TRBV10-3 to TRBJ1-2; no clear D. From germline, CDR1 is ENHRY and CDR2 SYGVKD. Trimming removed 6 bases at V and 1 base at J, with 9 bases between. There are 13 residues in the CDR3. As DNA, the CDR3 is TGTGCCATCAGCTCGGTCGTTAACTATGGCTACACCTTC. Its translation: CAISSVVNYGYTF.

The chain links TRBV19 to TRBJ1-1, with no clear D. V was clipped by 5 bases and J by 0 bases, with 10 bases between them. Germline V lookup: CDR1 LNHDA, CDR2 SQIVND (reference sequence). The CDR3 length is 14 residues. CDR3 amino acids: CASSSGHMNTEAFF. The CDR3 region has the DNA TGTGCCAGTAGTTCCGGCCACATGAACACTGAAGCTTTCTTT.

A single count supports this clone. V is TRBV18 and J is TRBJ2-7; 12 bases agree with TRBD2. With 6 bases clipped from V and 2 bases from J, the junction kept 5 bases outside the gene matches. Germline values: CDR1 KGHSH, CDR2 LQKENI. The CDR3 extends over 15 amino acids. CDR3 region: CASSKTSGSAYEQYF. The CDR3, as DNA: TGTGCCAGCTCTAAGACTAGCGGGAGCGCCTACGAGCAGTACTTC.

The gene calls are TRBV6-5 and TRBJ1-1; D is uncertain. Deletions cut 0 bases from V and 3 bases from J, with 11 bases between. Germline assignment: CDR1 MNHEY and CDR2 SVGAGI. CDR3 length: 15 residues. The CDR3 here is CASSYSATPDTEAFF. The DNA for the CDR3 is TGTGCCAGCAGTTACTCGGCGACCCCAGACACTGAAGCTTTCTTT.

The V and J genes are TRBV5-1 and TRBJ2-2; D may be TRBD2 (6 bases). V lost 4 bases, J lost 6 bases, and 13 bases lay in between. The CDR3 totals 14 residues. Germline lookup yields CDR1 SGHRS and CDR2 YFSETQ. The CDR3 coding sequence is TGCGCCAGCAGCCCGCTCGGAGGGCCCGGGGAGCTGTTTTTT. Protein: CASSPLGGPGELFF.

The chain recombines TRBV15 with TRBJ2-2, with 8 bases matching TRBD1. Germline lookup yields CDR1 LNHNV and CDR2 YYDKDF (reference sequence). V was clipped by 0 bases and J by 6 bases; unmatched bases: 3. This CDR3 region has 15 residues. Written as DNA, the CDR3 is TGTGCCACCAGCAGAGATCCGACAGGGGCCGGGGAGCTGTTTTTT. Its protein is CATSRDPTGAGELFF.

This chain joins TRBV2 and TRBJ1-2; the D is unclear. Deletions cut 7 bases from V and 8 bases from J, with 14 bases between. In germline, CDR1 is SNHLY, CDR2 FYNNEI. This CDR3 region has 12 residues. As DNA, the CDR3 is TGTGCCAGCAACGGGTCACCCGGAGGCTACACCTTC. This codes for CASNGSPGGYTF. Variable domain in full (rest from reference TRBV2 and TRBJ1-2): EPEVTQTPSHQVTQMGQEVILRCVPISNHLYFYWYRQILGQKVEFLVSFYNNEISEKSEIFDDQFSVERPDGSNFTLKIRSTKLEDSAMYFCASNGSPGGYTFGSGTRLTVV.

As for this clone: Germline and junction disagree at one end, which may indicate a read error. The chain is built from TRBV7-7 and TRBJ2-5; TRBD2 agrees at 9 bases. The germline gives CDR1 SSHAT, CDR2 FNYEAQ (reference sequence). CDR3 length: 18 amino acids. This chain's CDR3 is CASSFRLALAGTVETQYF. The CDR3, as DNA: TGTGCTAGCAGCTTTAGGTTGGCCCTAGCGGGAACTGTAGAGACCCAGTACTTC.

This rearrangement joins TRBV30 to TRBJ2-3; D gene ambiguous. Germline assignment: CDR1 GTSNPN and CDR2 SVGIG (reference sequence). The CDR3 spans 13 residues. Trimming left V 7 bases short and J 2 bases short, with 13 bases between. CDR3 nucleotide sequence: TGTGCCTTGACCCGGTTCTCCACAGATACGCAGTATTTT. Residues: CALTRFSTDTQYF. Looking up the rest from reference TRBV30 and TRBJ2-3 gives the full variable domain: SQTIHQWPATLVQPVGSPLSLECTVEGTSNPNLYWYRQAAGRGLQLLFYSVGIGQISSEVPQNLSASRPQDRQFILSSKKLLLSDSGFYLCALTRFSTDTQYFGPGTRLTVL.